These 6 T cell receptor beta chains came from one sample sequenced in a study of OX40 agonist ivuxolimab in advanced cancers. Profiled with immunoSEQ multiplex PCR; TCRdb holds only in-frame clones, not every one. Among about 30,000 clones listed, roughly 80% were seen once. The material sequenced was CD4+ or CD8+ T cells sorted from blood, taken in a trial of the OX40 agonist ivuxolimab. These receptors came from an adult with an advanced solid tumor such as melanoma, head and neck, liver or kidney cancer.

This chain links TRBV28 with TRBJ2-7; tentatively, D is TRBD1 or TRBD2 (5 bases each). Germline assignment: CDR1 MDHEN and CDR2 SYDVKM. The CDR3 sequence is 16 residues long. V was trimmed by 7 bases and J by 0 bases, leaving 19 bases between them. The CDR3 DNA follows: TGTGCCAGCACCCCTCGGGGACCGCTGAGCTCCTACGAGCAGTACTTC. As protein: CASTPRGPLSSYEQYF.

J is TRBJ1-4 and V is TRBV19, with D uncertain. V lost 3 bases to trimming and J lost 12 bases, with 14 bases between them. The CDR3 extends over 13 amino acids. CDR1 and CDR2 from the germline V gene are LNHDA and SQIVND (reference sequence). CDR3 sequence (DNA): TGTGCCAGTAGTATTTCCCCGGCCCAGCAACTGTTTTTT. This translates into CASSISPAQQLFF.

The chain is built from TRBV15 and TRBJ2-7, with 8 bases that match TRBD1. V was clipped by 0 bases and J by 0 bases; unmatched bases: 4. This CDR3 has 16 residues. Per the germline V gene, CDR1 is LNHNV and CDR2 is YYDKDF (reference sequence). CDR3 sequence reads: CATSRDRDRSSYEQYF. As DNA, the CDR3 is TGTGCCACCAGCAGAGACCGGGACAGGAGCTCCTACGAGCAGTACTTC.

The chain carries TRBV6-5 and TRBJ2-2, with 10 bases that match TRBD2. This CDR3 comprises 15 residues. J was trimmed by 7 bases and V by 10 bases; bases with no gene match: 12. CDR1 MNHEY and CDR2 SVGAGI come from the germline V gene. DNA for the CDR3: TGTGCCACCACTGGTCCTAGCGGGAGTCTCGGGGAGCTGTTTTTT. Translation: CATTGPSGSLGELFF.

Ten or more counts support this clone. The chain links TRBV27 to TRBJ2-5, with D unresolved. CDR3 size: 15 residues. With 0 bases removed from V and 2 bases from J, the gap between germline ends came to 10 bases. Germline-derived CDR1 and CDR2 are MNHEY and SMNVEV (reference sequence). The CDR3, as DNA: TGTGCCAGCAGTTTATCGGCAGGCATACAAGAGACCCAGTACTTC. It yields the protein CASSLSAGIQETQYF.

This clone was seen a single time. The chain couples TRBV29-1 to TRBJ1-5; D is possibly TRBD1 (5 bases). CDR3 length equals 14 residues. The V and J ends lost 6 bases and 1 base respectively, with 13 bases between them. CDR1 is SQVTM, CDR2 ANQGSEA, per germline. The CDR3 region is CSVGGGRSNQPQHF. CDR3 coding DNA: TGCAGCGTGGGGGGGGGAAGGAGCAATCAGCCCCAGCATTTT. The whole variable domain, remainder taken from reference TRBV29-1 and TRBJ1-5, is SAVISQKPSRDICQRGTSLTIQCQVDSQVTMMFWYRQQPGQSLTLIATANQGSEATYESGFVIDKFPISRPNLTFSTLTVSNMSPEDSSIYLCSVGGGRSNQPQHFGDGTRLSIL.